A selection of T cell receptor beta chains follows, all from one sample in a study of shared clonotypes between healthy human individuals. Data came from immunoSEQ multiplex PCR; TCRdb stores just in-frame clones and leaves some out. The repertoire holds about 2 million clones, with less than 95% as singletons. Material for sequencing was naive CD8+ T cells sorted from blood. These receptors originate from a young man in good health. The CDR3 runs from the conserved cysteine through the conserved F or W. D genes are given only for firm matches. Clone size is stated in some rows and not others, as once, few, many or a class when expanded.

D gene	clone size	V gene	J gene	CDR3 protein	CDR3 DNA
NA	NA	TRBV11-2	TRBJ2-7	CATTRGATPYEQYF	TGTGCCACAACCAGGGGGGCGACCCCCTACGAGCAGTACTTC
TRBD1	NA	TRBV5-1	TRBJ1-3	CASSWDRGTGNTIYF	TGCGCCAGCAGCTGGGACAGGGGTACCGGAAACACCATATATTTT
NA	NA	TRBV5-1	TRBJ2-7	CASSGGYEQYF	TGCGCCAGCAGCGGCGGCTACGAGCAGTACTTC
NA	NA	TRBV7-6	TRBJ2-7	CASSLVAGDSYEQYF	TGTGCCAGCAGCTTAGTGGCAGGGGACTCCTACGAGCAGTACTTC
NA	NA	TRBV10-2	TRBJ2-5	CASSEARGETQYF	TGCGCCAGCAGTGAAGCGAGAGGAGAGACCCAGTACTTC
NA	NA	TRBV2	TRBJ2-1	CATSDSSAHNEQFF	TGTGCCACCTCCGACAGTAGTGCCCACAATGAGCAGTTCTTC
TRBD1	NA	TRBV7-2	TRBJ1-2	CASTGGTGANYGYTF	TGTGCCAGCACCGGGGGGACAGGGGCCAACTATGGCTACACCTTC
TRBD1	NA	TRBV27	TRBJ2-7	CASSLATGGEQYF	TGTGCCAGCAGTTTAGCGACAGGGGGCGAGCAGTACTTC
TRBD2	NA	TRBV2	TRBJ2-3	CASRSGGSTDTQYF	TGTGCCAGCCGAAGCGGGGGGAGCACAGATACGCAGTATTTT
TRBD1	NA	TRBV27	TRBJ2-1	CASSTTGGGGEQFF	TGTGCCAGCAGTACGACAGGGGGCGGTGGTGAGCAGTTCTTC
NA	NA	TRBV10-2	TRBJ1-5	CASSLAGEGQPQHF	TGCGCCAGCAGTCTGGCAGGCGAAGGGCAGCCCCAGCATTTT
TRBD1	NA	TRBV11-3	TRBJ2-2	CASSPRTGLNTGELFF	TGTGCCAGCAGCCCGAGGACAGGATTGAACACCGGGGAGCTGTTTTTT
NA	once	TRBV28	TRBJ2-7	CASSLLPSSYEQYF	TGTGCCAGCAGTTTATTACCTAGCTCCTACGAGCAGTACTTC
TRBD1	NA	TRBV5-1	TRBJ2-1	CASSSDRAHNEQFF	TGCGCCAGCAGTTCGGACAGGGCCCACAATGAGCAGTTCTTC
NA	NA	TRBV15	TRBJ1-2	CATSRDSGESYGYTF	TGTGCCACCAGCAGAGATTCAGGGGAGTCCTATGGCTACACCTTC
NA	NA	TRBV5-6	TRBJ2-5	CASSLLETQYF	TGTGCCAGCAGCTTGTTAGAGACCCAGTACTTC
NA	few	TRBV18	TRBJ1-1	CASSPTLGEINTEAFF	TGTGCCAGCTCCCCCACCTTGGGGGAAATCAACACTGAAGCTTTCTTT
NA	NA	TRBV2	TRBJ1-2	CASSVSGMDGYTF	TGTGCCAGCAGTGTTTCAGGCATGGATGGCTACACCTTC
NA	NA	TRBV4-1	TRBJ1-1	CASSQGSGGPEAFF	TGCGCCAGCAGCCAAGGGTCAGGAGGCCCTGAAGCTTTCTTT
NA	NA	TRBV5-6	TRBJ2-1	CASSLAVYVAYNEQFF	TGTGCCAGCAGCTTGGCCGTATATGTGGCCTACAATGAGCAGTTCTTC
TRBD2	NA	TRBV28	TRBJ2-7	CASRKGTSGGRYEQYF	TGTGCCAGCAGGAAAGGGACTAGCGGGGGCAGGTACGAGCAGTACTTC
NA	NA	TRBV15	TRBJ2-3	CATSMHRDTQYF	TGTGCCACCAGCATGCACAGGGATACGCAGTATTTT